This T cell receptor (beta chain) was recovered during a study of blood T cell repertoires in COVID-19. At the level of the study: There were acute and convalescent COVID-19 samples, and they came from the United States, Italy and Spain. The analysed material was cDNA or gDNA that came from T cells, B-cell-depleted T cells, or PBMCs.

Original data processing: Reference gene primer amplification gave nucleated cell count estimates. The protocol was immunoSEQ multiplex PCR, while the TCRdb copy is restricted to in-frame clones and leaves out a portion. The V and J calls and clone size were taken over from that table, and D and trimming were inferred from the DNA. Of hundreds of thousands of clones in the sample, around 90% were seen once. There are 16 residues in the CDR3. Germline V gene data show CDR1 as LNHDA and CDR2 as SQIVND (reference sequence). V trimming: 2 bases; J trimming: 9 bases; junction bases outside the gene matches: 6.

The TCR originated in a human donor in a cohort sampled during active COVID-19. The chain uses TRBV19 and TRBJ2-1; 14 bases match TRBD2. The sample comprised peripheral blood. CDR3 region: CASSISFGTSGGEQFF. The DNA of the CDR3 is TGTGCCAGTAGTATATCCTTTGGGACTAGCGGGGGTGAGCAGTTCTTC.